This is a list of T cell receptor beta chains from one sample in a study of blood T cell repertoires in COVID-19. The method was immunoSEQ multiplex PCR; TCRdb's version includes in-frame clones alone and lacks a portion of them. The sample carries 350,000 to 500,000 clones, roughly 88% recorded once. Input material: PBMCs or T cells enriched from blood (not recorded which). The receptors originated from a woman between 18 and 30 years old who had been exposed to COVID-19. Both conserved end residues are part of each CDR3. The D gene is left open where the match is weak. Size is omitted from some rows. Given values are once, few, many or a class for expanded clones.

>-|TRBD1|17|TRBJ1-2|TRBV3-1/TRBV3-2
TGTGCCAGCAGCTGGACCGGGACAGGGGAGACTAACTATGGCTACACCTTC
CASSWTGTGETNYGYTF
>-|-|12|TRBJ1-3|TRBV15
TGTGCCACCAGCCGGTCTGGAAACACCATATATTTT
CATSRSGNTIYF
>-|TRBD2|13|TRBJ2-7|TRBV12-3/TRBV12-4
TGTGCCAGCATGCGGGAGTGGTCCTACGAGCAGTACTTC
CASMREWSYEQYF
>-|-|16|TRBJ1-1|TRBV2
TGTGCCAGCAACCTCCGTGTCGGGGAGATGAACACTGAAGCTTTCTTT
CASNLRVGEMNTEAFF
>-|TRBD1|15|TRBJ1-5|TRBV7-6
TGTGCCAGCAGCTTAGACAGGGGGAAGAATCAGCCCCAGCATTTT
CASSLDRGKNQPQHF
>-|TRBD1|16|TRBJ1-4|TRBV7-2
TGTGCCAGCAGCCAAGGACAGGGGTCAACTAATGAAAAACTGTTTTTT
CASSQGQGSTNEKLFF
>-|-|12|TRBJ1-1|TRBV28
TGTGCCAGCACCCTGGGGGGCACTGAAGCTTTCTTT
CASTLGGTEAFF
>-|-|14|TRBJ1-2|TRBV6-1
TGTGCCAGCAGTGAAACAACAGCTAACTATGGCTACACCTTC
CASSETTANYGYTF
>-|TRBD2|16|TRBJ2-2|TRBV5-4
TGTGCCAGCAGCCCGGGAGGACTCCTGAACACCGGGGAGCTGTTTTTT
CASSPGGLLNTGELFF
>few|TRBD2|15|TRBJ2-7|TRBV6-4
TGTGCCAGCAGTGCGCTAGCGGGAGAGCCCTACGAGCAGTACTTC
CASSALAGEPYEQYF
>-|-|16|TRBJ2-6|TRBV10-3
TGTGCCATCACGGCGGGGGCCGACTCTGGGGCCAACGTCCTGACTTTC
CAITAGADSGANVLTF
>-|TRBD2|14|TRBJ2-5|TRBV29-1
TGCAGCGTTGCTCTGTGGACTAGCAGGGAGACCCAGTACTTC
CSVALWTSRETQYF
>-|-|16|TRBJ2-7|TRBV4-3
TGCGCCAGCAGCCAAGATCGAGGACTACCGGCCTACGAGCAGTACTTC
CASSQDRGLPAYEQYF
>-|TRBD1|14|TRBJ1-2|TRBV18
TGTGCCAGCTCACCATTGGGACAGACCTATGGCTACACCTTC
CASSPLGQTYGYTF
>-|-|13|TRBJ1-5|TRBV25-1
TGTGCCTGCCAAGGACAGTTTAATCAGCCCCAGCATTTT
CACQGQFNQPQHF
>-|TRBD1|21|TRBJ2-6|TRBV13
TGTGCCAGCAGCCAGGGACAGGGGGCGCCGGGATATTCCTCTGGGGCCAACGTCCTGACTTTC
CASSQGQGAPGYSSGANVLTF
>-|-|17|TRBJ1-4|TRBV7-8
TGTGCCAGCAGCCCACGAGAGGAGGAGCGGCTGAAGAAAGGACTGTTTTTT
CASSPREEERLKKGLFF
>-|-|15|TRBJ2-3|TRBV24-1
TGTGCCACCAGTGATTTGGGCGGGCCCACAGATACGCAGTATTTT
CATSDLGGPTDTQYF
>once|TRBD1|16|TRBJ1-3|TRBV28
TGTGCCAGCAGTTTACCGACAGGGTGGACTGGAAACACCATATATTTT
CASSLPTGWTGNTIYF
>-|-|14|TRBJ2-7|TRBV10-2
TGCGCCAGCAGTGTCTCGGGAGCCTACTACGAGCAGTACTTC
CASSVSGAYYEQYF
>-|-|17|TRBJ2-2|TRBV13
TGTGCCAGCACCGCACCGCCTACCGGGGGGAACACCGGGGAGCTGTTTTTT
CASTAPPTGGNTGELFF
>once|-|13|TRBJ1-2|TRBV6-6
TGTGCCAGCAGTTACGCCAGGGGCTCTGGCTACACCTTC
CASSYARGSGYTF
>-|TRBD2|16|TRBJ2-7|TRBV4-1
TGCGCCAGCAGCCAAGAGGAAGCGGGAGGGCCTTACGAGCAGTACTTC
CASSQEEAGGPYEQYF
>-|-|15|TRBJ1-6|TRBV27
TGTGCCAGCAGTAGAGGGAACTCCTATAATTCACCCCTCCACTTT
CASSRGNSYNSPLHF
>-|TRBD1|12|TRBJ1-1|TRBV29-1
TGCAGCGCGGACAGGGTGAACACTGAAGCTTTCTTT
CSADRVNTEAFF
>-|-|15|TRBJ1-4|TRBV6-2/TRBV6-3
TGTGCCAGCAGTTACTCGGGCAGGGATCACGGAAAACTGTTTTTT
CASSYSGRDHGKLFF
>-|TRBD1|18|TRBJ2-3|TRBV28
TGTGCCAGCAGTTTCCTGCGGACAGGGGGCTATAGCACAGATACGCAGTATTTT
CASSFLRTGGYSTDTQYF
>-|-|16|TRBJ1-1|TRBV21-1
TGTGCCAGCAGCAAAGCCTTTCAAGGAGGGAACACTGAAGCTTTCTTT
CASSKAFQGGNTEAFF
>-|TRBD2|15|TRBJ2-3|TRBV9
TGTGCCAGCACCCAACGGGGGGGGCCCACAGATACGCAGTATTTT
CASTQRGGPTDTQYF
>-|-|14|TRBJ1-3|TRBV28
TGTGCCAGCAGTTTAATCAGGGAAGGAAACACCATATATTTT
CASSLIREGNTIYF